These 17 T cell receptor beta chains were sequenced from one sample in a study of identical twins. TCRdb ran MiXCR on the 5' RACE reads and lists one entry per CDR3 protein. The sample contains hundreds of thousands of distinct CDR3 sequences, around 8.6% of which appear only once. These data were likewise used in another study, on yellow fever vaccine responses in identical twins.

The sequencing input was PBMCs. These receptor sequences come from a woman aged 18-29 years in good health.

Ten or more counts support this clonotype. The chain joins TRBV12-3 or TRBV12-4 to TRBJ2-3; D is ambiguous. V lost 8 bases and J 0 bases, leaving 12 bases between the germline ends. CDR3 length: 14 amino acids. Here the CDR3 reads CASVTDSSTDTQYF. The CDR3 nucleotides are TGTGCCAGCGTAACGGATTCTAGCACAGATACGCAGTATTTT.

This clonotype was recorded a few times. J is TRBJ2-1 and V is TRBV7-9; possibly TRBD1 or TRBD2 for D (5 bases each). Germline V gene lookup returns CDR1 SEHNR and CDR2 FQNEAQ (reference sequence). CDR3 length: 16 amino acids. V was trimmed by 5 bases and J by 7 bases, leaving 21 bases between them. CDR3 bases: TGTGCCAGCAGCGCCGAGGGCAGGGTTTTAATGAATGAGCAGTTCTTC. Protein product: CASSAEGRVLMNEQFF.

At least ten counts were recorded for this clonotype. The chain links TRBV6-2 or TRBV6-3 to TRBJ1-2; D unresolved. Trimming removed 6 bases at V and 8 bases at J, with 10 bases between. Germline V gene sequence: CDR1 MNHEY, CDR2 SVGEGT. There are 11 residues in the CDR3. The CDR3 spells CASSPPWGYTF. DNA of the CDR3: TGTGCCAGCAGCCCTCCTTGGGGCTACACCTTC.

This clonotype occurred a few times. This rearrangement joins TRBV11-1 to TRBJ2-2; 7 nucleotides align to TRBD2. CDR1 is SGHAT, CDR2 FQDESV, per germline (reference sequence). The J segment lost 6 bases and the V segment lost 6 bases, leaving 19 bases of the junction unmatched. CDR3 length equals 18 residues. CDR3 sequence: CASSPPVAGATEPGELFF. CDR3 nucleotides: TGTGCCAGCAGTCCCCCCGTCGCGGGAGCGACGGAACCCGGGGAGCTGTTTTTT.

The chain couples TRBV20-1 to TRBJ2-1; 8 bases align to TRBD2. The V and J ends lost 3 bases and 6 bases, in that order; junction bases with no gene match: 7. The CDR3 is 14 amino acids. The germline V gene has CDR1 DFQATT and CDR2 SNEGSKA (reference sequence). CDR3 bases: TGCAGTGCTAGTCTCCTAGCGGGCGGCAATGAGCAGTTCTTC. It codes for CSASLLAGGNEQFF.

In this sample, this clonotype turned up a few times. The gene calls are TRBV20-1 and TRBJ2-3; D possibly corresponds to TRBD2 (7 bases). The CDR3 runs to 17 residues. The V end was cut by 5 bases, the J end by 0 bases, with 21 bases between. CDR1 DFQATT and CDR2 SNEGSKA come from the germline V gene (reference sequence). CDR3: CSASRGAPPLSTDTQYF. The CDR3 DNA reads TGCAGTGCTTCCCGGGGGGCGCCCCCGCTTAGCACAGATACGCAGTATTTT.

This clonotype was observed many times. The chain employs TRBV10-3 and TRBJ2-1; the match to TRBD2 covers 9 bases. The CDR3 loop spans 15 amino acids. After removal of 2 bases from V and 7 bases from J, the junction contained 6 bases not matched to a gene. CDR1 is ENHRY and CDR2 is SYGVKD in the germline V gene. Written as DNA, the CDR3 is TGTGCCATCAGTGAGCTTGGGCTAGCGGGGAATGAGCAGTTCTTC. As protein: CAISELGLAGNEQFF.

The V call is TRBV4-1, the J call TRBJ2-7; possible D gene TRBD1, 5 bases. The CDR3 length is 14 residues. CDR1 and CDR2 from the germline V gene are MGHRA and YSYEKL. V lost 4 bases, J lost 0 bases, and 10 bases lay in between. CDR3 in amino acids: CASSPQAISYEQYF. The CDR3 nucleotides are TGCGCCAGCAGCCCACAGGCAATCTCCTACGAGCAGTACTTC.

This clonotype has more than one count but fewer than ten. The rearrangement links TRBV27 to TRBJ2-5, with D possibly matching TRBD2 (7 bases). The V end lost 2 bases, the J end lost 5 bases, and 18 bases lay between the germline ends. Germline V gene lookup returns CDR1 MNHEY and CDR2 SMNVEV (reference sequence). This CDR3 is built from 16 residues. CDR3 DNA: TGTGCCAGCAGTTTACGGGGGGCGAGTAACTGGGAGACCCAGTACTTC. Its protein is CASSLRGASNWETQYF.

Remarks on this clonotype: The germline gene is not matched at one end of the junction; a read error may be the cause. The chain employs TRBV7-7 and TRBJ2-3; tentative D call: TRBD1 (7 bases). From germline, CDR1 is SSHAT and CDR2 FNYEAQ (reference sequence). The CDR3 consists of 15 residues. The CDR3 region has the DNA TGTGCTAGCAGCTTAGCAGGAGGGACAGCGGATACGCAGTATTTT. This sequence encodes CASSLAGGTADTQYF.

This chain connects TRBV6-5 to TRBJ1-6; 8 bases fit TRBD1. The CDR3 contains 15 residues. Germline values: CDR1 MNHEY, CDR2 SVGAGI. The ends lost 4 bases at V and 9 bases at J; junction bases unmatched: 8. CDR3 in amino acids: CASSSRQGRGSPLHF. CDR3 DNA: TGTGCCAGCAGTTCCCGACAGGGGCGGGGTTCACCCCTCCACTTT.

J is TRBJ2-1 and V is TRBV5-1; D unclear. With 5 bases removed from V and 5 bases from J, the gap between germline ends came to 14 bases. Per the germline V gene, CDR1 is SGHRS and CDR2 is YFSETQ. The CDR3 extends over 14 amino acids. CDR3 coding DNA: TGCGCCAGCAGTTCCGGGTTTAACAACAATGAGCAGTTCTTC. Encoded protein: CASSSGFNNNEQFF.

At least ten counts were recorded for this clonotype. This chain connects TRBV29-1 to TRBJ2-5, with TRBD2 matching 7 bases. V trimming: 7 bases; J trimming: 5 bases; junction bases outside the gene matches: 4. This CDR3 region has 11 residues. CDR1 and CDR2 from the germline V gene are SQVTM and ANQGSEA. This CDR3 is CSAGGLETQYF. The CDR3 DNA reads TGCAGCGCGGGGGGATTGGAGACCCAGTACTTC.

The J gene is TRBJ2-5, the V gene TRBV4-2; the D is unclear. V was shortened by 0 bases and J by 6 bases, with 17 bases between the two germline ends. The germline V gene has CDR1 LGHNA and CDR2 YNFKEQ. The length of the CDR3 is 16 residues. The CDR3 reads CASSQDRAEPGKTQYF. For the CDR3, the DNA is TGTGCCAGCAGCCAAGATAGGGCCGAGCCAGGAAAGACCCAGTACTTC.

In its sample, this clonotype was seen a few times. This chain joins TRBV5-1 and TRBJ2-2, with no clear D. V lost 0 bases and J lost 5, with 8 bases in between. CDR3 length: 14 amino acids. The germline V gene has CDR1 SGHRS and CDR2 YFSETQ. CDR3 sequence: CASSLAVGTGELFF. CDR3 DNA: TGCGCCAGCAGCTTGGCAGTGGGTACCGGGGAGCTGTTTTTT.

This clonotype turned up a few times. V gene TRBV7-2 combines with J gene TRBJ2-1; D remains unclear. This CDR3 comprises 15 residues. The germline V gene has CDR1 SGHTA and CDR2 FQGNSA. V lost 3 bases and J lost 9, with 18 bases in between. The CDR3 bases are TGTGCCAGCAGCTTTTCTCAACGTCTATCAGCTGAGCAGTTCTTC. Amino acid sequence: CASSFSQRLSAEQFF.

CDR3 sequence: CASRNRGAYEQYF. CDR3 in DNA: TGTGCCAGCAGGAACAGGGGGGCCTACGAGCAGTACTTC. The V call is TRBV12-3 or TRBV12-4, the J call TRBJ2-7; 8 bases map to TRBD1. The J segment lost 2 bases and the V segment lost 6 bases, leaving 3 bases of the junction unmatched. This CDR3 has 13 residues.